Each of the 16 T cell receptor beta chains below was sequenced from the same sample in a study of blood T cell repertoires in COVID-19 (dated by TCRdb to the early 2020s). Library generation was performed with the immunoSEQ multiplex PCR assay. TCRdb's version of the immuneACCESS table is confined to in-frame rearrangements and falls short of the full clone set. An unresolved V gene accounts for under half of the shortfall where checked; the remainder is of unknown origin. In this sample the table shows roughly 350,000 clones, around nine tenths of which occur a single time. The ten largest clones represent just under 7.5% of the sample. Input material: peripheral blood. The receptors shown here come from a woman in her 70s with COVID-19, enrolled during active disease.

This clone has only one observation. The gene calls are TRBV29-1 and TRBJ2-7; D possibly corresponds to TRBD2 (5 bases). CDR1 is SQVTM, CDR2 ANQGSEA, per germline. V was pared by 5 bases and J by 7 bases, with 9 bases between. The CDR3 contains 10 residues. The CDR3 DNA follows: TGCAGCGTTTCATCGGGGGAGCAGTACTTC. Translation gives CSVSSGEQYF.

The chain has TRBV7-9 and TRBJ2-4; D gene uncertain. Germline CDR1 and CDR2: SEHNR and FQNEAQ (reference sequence). The CDR3 loop spans 14 amino acids. V lost 5 bases and J 9 bases, leaving 17 bases between the germline ends. This CDR3 is CASSGGKRDGIQYF. As DNA, the CDR3 is TGTGCCAGCAGCGGTGGAAAGCGAGACGGCATTCAGTACTTC.

CDR3 sequence reads: CASSLARDMSPLHF. CDR3 sequence (DNA): TGTGCCAGCAGCTTAGCCCGAGACATGTCACCCCTCCACTTT. The V gene is TRBV7-2, the J gene TRBJ1-6; D is unresolved. Per germline, CDR1 SGHTA and CDR2 FQGNSA. CDR3 length: 14 residues. Trimming removed 0 bases at V and 10 bases at J, with 10 bases between.

The chain has TRBV7-9 and TRBJ1-2; no clear D gene. Trimming pared 3 bases from V and 8 bases from J, leaving 22 bases between. The germline gives CDR1 SEHNR, CDR2 FQNEAQ (reference sequence). The CDR3 spans 16 residues. The CDR3 spells CASSFPGSGPELGYTF. In DNA, the CDR3 is TGTGCCAGCAGCTTCCCTGGTTCTGGGCCCGAGCTGGGCTACACCTTC.

J is TRBJ2-2 and V is TRBV7-2; D is unresolved. Germline V gene lookup returns CDR1 SGHTA and CDR2 FQGNSA. The CDR3 is made up of 11 amino acids. V gave up 8 bases and J gave up 8 bases, with 9 bases separating them. DNA for the CDR3: TGTGCCAGCTCCAGATCAGGGGAGCTGTTTTTT. Its protein product is CASSRSGELFF.

The chain joins TRBV20-1 to TRBJ1-1; D unclear. There are 11 residues in the CDR3. Germline-derived CDR1 and CDR2 are DFQATT and SNEGSKA (reference sequence). With 4 bases removed from V and 3 bases from J, the gap between germline ends came to 6 bases. The CDR3 DNA reads TGCAGTGCTATCCTCTACACTGAAGCTTTCTTT. Translation gives CSAILYTEAFF.

The chain has TRBV19 and TRBJ1-4, with 10 bases fitting TRBD1. The ends lost 5 bases at V and 8 bases at J; junction bases unmatched: 5. Germline CDR1 is LNHDA and CDR2 is SQIVND (reference sequence). The CDR3 consists of 14 residues. The CDR3 reads CASSPGQGLEKLFF. CDR3 nucleotide sequence: TGTGCCAGTAGTCCGGGACAGGGGCTAGAAAAACTGTTTTTT. The full variable domain, with the rest looked up from reference TRBV19 and TRBJ1-4, is DGGITQSPKYLFRKEGQNVTLSCEQNLNHDAMYWYRQDPGQGLRLIYYSQIVNDFQKGDIAEGYSVSREKKESFPLTVTSAQKNPTAFYLCASSPGQGLEKLFFGSGTQLSVL.

The chain combines TRBV2 with TRBJ2-2; the match to TRBD1 covers 10 bases. The CDR3 runs to 15 residues. V lost 6 bases and J lost 7; bases outside the gene matches: 8. Germline CDR1 SNHLY, CDR2 FYNNEI. CDR3 region: CASSPTGQGIGELFF. The DNA for the CDR3 is TGTGCCAGCAGCCCCACGGGACAGGGGATCGGGGAGCTGTTTTTT.

The J gene is TRBJ1-3, the V gene TRBV28; D not certain. The CDR3 covers 15 residues. V was pared by 8 bases and J by 0 bases, with 14 bases between. From germline, CDR1 is MDHEN and CDR2 SYDVKM. The CDR3 is CASRPLGSSGNTIYF. The DNA for the CDR3 is TGTGCCAGCCGCCCCCTAGGGAGCTCTGGAAACACCATATATTTT.

This chain joins TRBV29-1 and TRBJ2-2; D might be TRBD1 (5 bases). This CDR3 has 12 amino acids. V shed 4 bases and J shed 4 bases, with 7 bases lying between them. Germline V gene sequence: CDR1 SQVTM, CDR2 ANQGSEA. CDR3 coding DNA: TGCAGCGTTGTACAGGCCACCGGGGAGCTGTTTTTT. The encoded protein is CSVVQATGELFF.

J is TRBJ1-2 and V is TRBV30; TRBD1 aligns across 9 bases. CDR3 length: 13 residues. The V segment lost 6 bases and the J segment 3 bases; nucleotides outside the gene matches: 5. Germline V CDR1 and CDR2: GTSNPN, SVGIG (reference sequence). CDR3 bases: TGTGCCTGTCGACAGGGGGGGGACTATGGCTACACCTTC. It yields the protein CACRQGGDYGYTF.

This clone was counted only a few times. The rearrangement links TRBV5-5 to TRBJ2-7; D is perhaps TRBD2 (5 bases). The CDR3 is 14 residues long. Germline V gene sequence: CDR1 SGHKS, CDR2 YYEKEE (reference sequence). Between the trimmed V and J ends, which lost 3 bases and 2 bases, there was a span of 12 bases. DNA of the CDR3: TGTGCCAGCAGCTCCCGGACTGCCACCTACGAGCAGTACTTC. It is translated as CASSSRTATYEQYF.

This clone was observed a single time. The chain is built from TRBV9 and TRBJ2-7, with TRBD2 matching over 10 bases. From germline, CDR1 is SGDLS and CDR2 YYNGEE. Trimming cost V 4 bases and J 3 bases; bases outside gene matches: 10. The CDR3 runs 16 residues. CDR3: CASSPLSSGGLYEQYF. CDR3 nucleotides: TGTGCCAGCAGCCCACTTTCTAGCGGGGGACTCTACGAGCAGTACTTC.

The J gene is TRBJ1-2, the V gene TRBV12-5; 9 nucleotides match TRBD1. Unmatched junction bases numbered 19, after V lost 6 bases and J lost 2 bases. The germline CDR1 and CDR2 sequences are LGHNT and FRNRAP. The CDR3 is 19 residues long. The CDR3 sequence: CASGRRGTGTGYENYGYTF. The CDR3 DNA is TGTGCTAGTGGCCGTCGGGGAACCGGGACAGGGTACGAGAACTATGGCTACACCTTC.

J is TRBJ1-1 and V is TRBV6-6; 7 bases are shared with TRBD1. Germline CDR1 MNHNY, CDR2 SVGAGI (reference sequence). This CDR3 spans 14 amino acids. Trimming removed 2 bases from V and 5 bases from J; junction bases left unmatched: 5. The CDR3, as DNA: TGTGCCAGCAGTTACGAGGGGGCGCTTACTGAAGCTTTCTTT. Translation: CASSYEGALTEAFF.

The J gene is TRBJ2-1, the V gene TRBV6-5; 7 positions agree with TRBD1. The V segment lost 6 bases and the J segment 9 bases; nucleotides outside the gene matches: 5. The CDR3 has 12 amino acids. Germline V gene data show CDR1 as MNHEY and CDR2 as SVGAGI. Here the CDR3 reads CASRQGQGEQFF. CDR3 bases: TGTGCCAGCAGACAGGGGCAGGGTGAGCAGTTCTTC.